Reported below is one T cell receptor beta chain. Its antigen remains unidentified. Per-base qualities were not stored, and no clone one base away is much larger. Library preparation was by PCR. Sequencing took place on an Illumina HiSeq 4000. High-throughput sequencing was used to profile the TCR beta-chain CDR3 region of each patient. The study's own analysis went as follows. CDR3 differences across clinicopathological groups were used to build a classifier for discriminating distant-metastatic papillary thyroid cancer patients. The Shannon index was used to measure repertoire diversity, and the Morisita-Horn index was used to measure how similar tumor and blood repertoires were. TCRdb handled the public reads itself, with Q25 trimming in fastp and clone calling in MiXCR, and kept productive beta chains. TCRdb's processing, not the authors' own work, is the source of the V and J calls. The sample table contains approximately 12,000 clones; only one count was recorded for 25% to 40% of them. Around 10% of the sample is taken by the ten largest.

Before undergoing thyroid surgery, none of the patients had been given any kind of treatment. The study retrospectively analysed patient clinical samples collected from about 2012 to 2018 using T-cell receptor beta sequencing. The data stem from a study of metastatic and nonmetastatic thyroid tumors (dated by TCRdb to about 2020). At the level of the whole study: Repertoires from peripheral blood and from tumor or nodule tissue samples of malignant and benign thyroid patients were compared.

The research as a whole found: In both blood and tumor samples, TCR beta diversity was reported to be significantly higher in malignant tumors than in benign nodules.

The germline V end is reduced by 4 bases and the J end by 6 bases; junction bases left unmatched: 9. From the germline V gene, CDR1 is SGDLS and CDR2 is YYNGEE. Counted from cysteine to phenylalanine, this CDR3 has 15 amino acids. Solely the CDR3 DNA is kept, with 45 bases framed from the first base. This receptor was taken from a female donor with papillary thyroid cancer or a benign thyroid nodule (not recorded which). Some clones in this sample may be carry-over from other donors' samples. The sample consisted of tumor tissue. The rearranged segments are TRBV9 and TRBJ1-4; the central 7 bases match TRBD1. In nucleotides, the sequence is TGTGCCAGCAGCTCGCGGACAGGTCCCTATGAAAAACTGTTTTTT. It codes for CASSSRTGPYEKLFF.